Described below is a single TCR beta chain sequence and its context. Its antigen is still unknown. Sequencing ends 3 residues short of the CDR3 end; the germline J gene provides the rest. The data are from a study of T cells in women clearing cervical HPV infection. Study-level background: Case blood was drawn a median approximately 21 weeks after lesion detection. Study-wide results and limits: TRBV6-7 abundance was lower in cases than controls (approximately 0.11% versus 0.16%). Repertoire richness, not evenness, was significantly elevated in CIN3+ cases versus controls.

CDR3 length equals 12 residues. CDR1 MNHNS and CDR2 SASEGT come from the germline V gene. The repertoire was sequenced with immunoSEQ multiplex PCR; TCRdb's copy has only in-frame clones and lacks some. The sample's table shows roughly 50,000 clones. The receptor comes from a woman between 18 and 70 years old with a cervical HPV16 infection that either progressed to CIN3+ or cleared (not recorded which). V is TRBV6-1 and J is TRBJ1-1, with D tentatively TRBD1 (5 bases). The specimen was blood buffy coat. CDR3 bases read: TGTGCCAGCAGTGTAGACGGACGGGGG. Translation gives CASSVDGRG. The full-length CDR3 reads as CASSVDGRGAFF.